This passage covers 16 T cell receptor beta chains from one sample sequenced in a study of identical twins. TCRdb ran MiXCR on the 5' RACE reads and lists one entry per CDR3 protein. This table has about 690,000 distinct CDR3 sequences, roughly 6.2% appearing once. The sample consisted of naive T cells sorted from blood. Receptors originate from a man between 18 and 29 years old in good health.

This clonotype was counted only a few times. The V gene is TRBV6-5, the J gene TRBJ2-5; maybe TRBD2 (5 bases). The CDR3 contains 15 residues. Trimming cost V 2 bases and J 5 bases, with 15 bases left between them. Germline V gene data show CDR1 as MNHEY and CDR2 as SVGAGI. The CDR3 spells CASSYEGLDWETQYF. The CDR3 DNA is TGTGCCAGCAGTTACGAGGGCCTCGACTGGGAGACCCAGTACTTC.

V is TRBV11-2 and J is TRBJ2-1, with D perhaps assigned TRBD1 or TRBD2 (5 bases each). With 5 bases removed from V and 0 bases from J, the gap between germline ends came to 14 bases. This CDR3 is 16 amino acids long. The germline gives CDR1 SGHAT, CDR2 FQNNGV. CDR3 protein: CASSLLRGTSYNEQFF. As DNA, the CDR3 is TGTGCCAGCAGCCTGTTGAGAGGGACCTCCTACAATGAGCAGTTCTTC.

The CDR3 DNA sequence: TGCGCCAGCTCGTGGGCTAGCGGGAGGATCCGACTATCCTACAATGAGCAGTTCTTC. Translating it yields CASSWASGRIRLSYNEQFF. The chain combines TRBV5-1 with TRBJ2-1, with TRBD2 matching over 11 bases. J was trimmed by 1 base and V by 7 bases; bases with no gene match: 16. The CDR3 is 19 residues long. The germline gives CDR1 SGHRS, CDR2 YFSETQ.

This clonotype was counted at least ten times. The CDR3 spells CSVEEEHSYNEQFF. The CDR3 coding sequence is TGCAGCGTTGAAGAGGAACACTCCTACAATGAGCAGTTCTTC. The rearrangement joins TRBV29-1 to TRBJ2-1; D is unresolved. The V gene's germline CDR1 is SQVTM and CDR2 ANQGSEA. CDR3 length equals 14 residues. Trimming removed 0 bases from V and 0 bases from J, with 6 bases in between.

This clonotype was seen ten or more times. The CDR3 bases are TGCAGTGCTAGAGGGCCGACTAGCGGGATAAACAATGAGCAGTTCTTC. Amino acids: CSARGPTSGINNEQFF. The V and J genes are TRBV20-1 and TRBJ2-1, with 11 bases fitting TRBD2. The CDR3 contains 16 residues. Unmatched junction bases numbered 7, after V lost 1 base and J lost 5 bases. Germline V CDR1 and CDR2: DFQATT, SNEGSKA (reference sequence).

This clonotype was observed many times. At one boundary the junction diverges from the germline segment, which might be a read error. V and J are TRBV5-1 and TRBJ1-1; 7 bases are a match to TRBD1. Germline V lookup: CDR1 SGHRS, CDR2 YFSETQ. The CDR3 has 12 residues. The CDR3 is CASSLDRVEAFF. The CDR3 DNA follows: TGTGCCAGCAGTTTAGACAGGGTTGAAGCTTTCTTT.

This clonotype was counted at least ten times. The chain links TRBV6-5 to TRBJ2-7; 8 bases are shared with TRBD1. V dropped 6 bases and J dropped 2; count of bases not matched to a gene: 6. CDR1 and CDR2 from the germline V gene are MNHEY and SVGAGI. The CDR3 contains 14 residues. CDR3 in amino acids: CASSYGQGPYEQYV. The CDR3 bases are TGTGCCAGCAGCTACGGACAGGGCCCCTACGAGCAGTACGTC.

The chain employs TRBV6-5 and TRBJ1-6; D is unresolved. Per the germline V gene, CDR1 is MNHEY and CDR2 is SVGAGI. CDR3 length equals 16 residues. The V and J ends lost 4 bases and 0 bases respectively, with 10 bases between them. The DNA of the CDR3 is TGTGCCAGCAGTTGGATGGGGAGCTCCTATAATTCACCCCTCCACTTT. The encoded protein is CASSWMGSSYNSPLHF.

This clonotype was counted many times. V and J are TRBV29-1 and TRBJ2-7; TRBD1 matches 8 bases. The V gene's germline CDR1 is SQVTM and CDR2 ANQGSEA. The CDR3 is 13 residues long. The CDR3 is CTIVPGTGHEQYV. CDR3 sequence (DNA): TGCACCATTGTCCCCGGGACAGGTCACGAGCAGTACGTC.

The chain is built from TRBV6-1 and TRBJ2-3; the match to TRBD2 covers 11 bases. V shed 6 bases, J shed 5 bases, and the junction held 4 bases outside the gene matches. Germline CDR1 reads MNHNS; CDR2 reads SASEGT. The CDR3 contains 14 residues. The CDR3 nucleotides read TGTGCCAGCAGGGTAGCGGGAGGGGGAGATACGCAGTATTTT. Translation: CASRVAGGGDTQYF.

This clonotype was detected many times. The chain links TRBV4-3 to TRBJ2-7; D may be TRBD1 (6 bases). The CDR3 runs to 15 residues. Trimming stripped 1 base from V and 2 bases from J, with 12 bases between. The germline CDR1 and CDR2 sequences are LGHNA and YSLEER. Written as DNA, the CDR3 is TGCGCCAGCAGCCAAGGAGTTGGACAGACCTACGAGCAGTACTTC. Amino acids: CASSQGVGQTYEQYF.

The chain carries TRBV6-5 and TRBJ2-5; D unclear. The CDR3 consists of 11 residues. In germline, CDR1 is MNHEY, CDR2 SVGAGI. V was cut by 8 bases and J by 4 bases, with 8 bases left in between. The CDR3, as DNA: TGTGCCAGCTTGAACGGAGAGACCCAGTACTTC. It is translated as CASLNGETQYF.

This clonotype appeared a few times. The chain employs TRBV5-1 and TRBJ2-7; 8 positions agree with TRBD2. V was pared by 3 bases and J by 6 bases, with 11 bases of the junction left unmatched. Per the germline V gene, CDR1 is SGHRS and CDR2 is YFSETQ. CDR3 length: 15 amino acids. The CDR3 DNA sequence: TGCGCCAGCAGCTCAGAACCGGGACTAGAGACCGAGCAGTACTTC. Translation: CASSSEPGLETEQYF.

Regarding this clonotype: A much larger clone is a single base away; this may be a read error. The V and J genes are TRBV5-1 and TRBJ2-1; 14 bases agree with TRBD2. CDR1 is SGHRS and CDR2 is YFSETQ in the germline V gene. With V trimmed by 3 bases and J by 8 bases, 4 bases remained unmatched. The CDR3 is 15 amino acids. The CDR3 sequence: CASSSGLAGVHEQFF. CDR3 coding DNA: TGCGCCAGCAGCTCGGGACTAGCGGGAGTTCATGAGCAGTTCTTC.

Ten or more counts support this clonotype. J is TRBJ2-3 and V is TRBV15; 10 bases line up with TRBD2. The germline CDR1 and CDR2 sequences are LNHNV and YYDKDF (reference sequence). The CDR3 contains 17 residues. With V trimmed by 0 bases and J by 4 bases, 7 bases remained unmatched. CDR3 residues: CATSRDRLAGAPDTQYF. CDR3 DNA: TGTGCCACCAGCAGAGATAGGCTAGCGGGAGCCCCAGATACGCAGTATTTT.

The chain combines TRBV21-1 with TRBJ2-7. TRBV21-1 is annotated as a pseudogene. The CDR3 has 13 residues. The CDR3 here is CASRTGSNYEQYV. In nucleotides, the CDR3 is TGTGCCAGCAGGACGGGGTCGAACTACGAGCAGTACGTC.